Presented here are 10 T cell receptor beta chains from one specimen sequenced in a study of T cell responses to AZD1222 COVID-19 vaccine. TCRdb's copy holds only in-frame clones and misses some; the assay was immunoSEQ multiplex PCR. The repertoire holds around 160,000 clones, with around 91% as singletons. Specimen: peripheral blood, collected on day 0 of AZD1222 vaccination. The receptor source for this set is an adult in good health.

The chain carries TRBV25-1 and TRBJ2-1, with 9 bases aligning to TRBD1. Germline loops: CDR1 MGHDK, CDR2 SYGVNS. Trimming at V came to 6 bases and at J to 6 bases, leaving 6 bases not matched to a gene. The CDR3 is made up of 14 amino acids. The CDR3 loop is CASSPRQGGNEQFF. In DNA form, the CDR3 reads TGTGCCAGCAGCCCACGACAGGGGGGCAATGAGCAGTTCTTC.

CDR3 sequence: CASSNELGPHYEQYF. As DNA, the CDR3 is TGTGCCAGCAGCAACGAACTTGGGCCGCACTACGAGCAGTACTTC. This chain joins TRBV28 and TRBJ2-7; no clear D gene. The CDR3 contains 15 residues. Germline lookup yields CDR1 MDHEN and CDR2 SYDVKM. Trimming took 6 bases from V and 3 from J, leaving 18 bases between them. Full variable domain (missing parts from reference TRBV28 and TRBJ2-7): DVKVTQSSRYLVKRTGEKVFLECVQDMDHENMFWYRQDPGLGLRLIYFSYDVKMKEKGDIPEGYSVSREKKERFSLILESASTNQTSMYLCASSNELGPHYEQYFGPGTRLTVT.

The chain recombines TRBV27 with TRBJ1-2; no clear D. Per germline, CDR1 MNHEY and CDR2 SMNVEV (reference sequence). Trimming shortened V by 3 bases and J by 3 bases, and 11 bases separated the two germline ends. The length of the CDR3 is 14 residues. CDR3 loop: CASSFDRTHYGYTF. The CDR3 nucleotides read TGTGCCAGCAGTTTTGACCGTACCCACTATGGCTACACCTTC.

This clone has a single count. Other DNA sequences in this sample translate to the same CDR3. The rearrangement joins TRBV19 to TRBJ2-5; 10 bases agree with TRBD2. V was clipped by 3 bases and J by 2 bases; unmatched bases: 0. The CDR3 spans 14 residues. Looked up from germline, CDR1 is LNHDA and CDR2 is SQIVND (reference sequence). CDR3 amino acids: CASSISGGQETQYF. CDR3 sequence (DNA): TGTGCCAGTAGTATTAGCGGGGGGCAAGAGACCCAGTACTTC.

The V call is TRBV9, the J call TRBJ1-5; D is unclear. The CDR3 sequence is 14 residues long. Germline V CDR1 and CDR2: SGDLS, YYNGEE. The V end lost 0 bases, the J end lost 1 base, and 5 bases lay between the germline ends. The CDR3 DNA is TGTGCCAGCAGCGTAGATACGAGCAATCAGCCCCAGCATTTT. Residues: CASSVDTSNQPQHF.

The rearrangement joins TRBV6-9 to TRBJ2-1, with D perhaps matching TRBD1 or TRBD2 (5 bases each). There are 14 residues in the CDR3. V lost 7 bases and J 9 bases, leaving 19 bases between the germline ends. CDR1 is MNHGY and CDR2 is SVAAGI in the germline V gene. The CDR3 sequence: CASNPSRGAGEQFF. For the CDR3, the DNA is TGTGCCAGCAACCCAAGCAGAGGGGCGGGTGAGCAGTTCTTC.

The V and J genes are TRBV7-2 and TRBJ1-1; 9 bases fit TRBD1. The CDR3 extends over 13 amino acids. Germline values: CDR1 SGHTA, CDR2 FQGNSA. V shed 5 bases, J shed 5 bases, and the junction held 3 bases outside the gene matches. CDR3 sequence: CASSRDRATEAFF. CDR3 bases: TGTGCCAGCAGCCGGGACAGGGCAACTGAAGCTTTCTTT.

The J gene is TRBJ2-1, the V gene TRBV15; 7 nucleotides agree with TRBD2. CDR1 and CDR2 from the germline V gene are LNHNV and YYDKDF (reference sequence). The length of the CDR3 is 14 residues. The V and J ends lost 5 bases and 7 bases, in that order; junction bases with no gene match: 8. Written as DNA, the CDR3 is TGTGCCACCAGCCTACCCGGGAGGAGGAATGAGCAGTTCTTC. Its protein product is CATSLPGRRNEQFF.

The chain employs TRBV6-6 and TRBJ1-1, with 7 bases aligning to TRBD1. CDR3 length: 17 amino acids. V trimming: 5 bases; J trimming: 2 bases; junction bases outside the gene matches: 14. Germline CDR1 reads MNHNY; CDR2 reads SVGAGI (reference sequence). The DNA of the CDR3 is TGTGCCAGCAGTCTGATACAGGGGCCTCAGCGTAACACTGAAGCTTTCTTT. Protein sequence: CASSLIQGPQRNTEAFF.

The chain employs TRBV4-2 and TRBJ2-5; D not certain. The CDR3 is made up of 13 amino acids. V was cut by 1 base and J by 4 bases, with 7 bases left in between. CDR1 is LGHNA, CDR2 YNFKEQ, per germline. The CDR3 is CASSQAARETQYF. The CDR3 DNA sequence: TGTGCCAGCAGCCAAGCCGCCCGAGAGACCCAGTACTTC.